This TCR beta chain originates from a study of T-cell memory formation after mild COVID-19. Trimming removed 2 bases from V and 5 bases from J; junction bases left unmatched: 9. The CDR3 extends over 18 amino acids. CDR1 is LGHNA and CDR2 is YSLEER in the germline V gene. Whole-study results and caveats: Second-wave clones that peaked on day 37 lacked confirmed SARS-CoV-2 specificity. Those CD4+ clones that contracted were mainly in CM and EM (CD8+ ones in EMRA).

This clonotype was picked up a small number of times. Its specificity is not known. TCRdb itself ran the 5' RACE reads through MiXCR, one entry per CDR3 protein. The sample includes about half a million distinct CDR3 sequences, approximately 18% of them seen just once. The V gene is TRBV4-3, the J gene TRBJ2-7; 16 bases line up with TRBD2. This sequence originates from an adult woman who had mild COVID-19 (a few samples of this study predate the infection). Cell type and time point are not known. Sequencing was performed on PBMCs or a T cell subset sorted from them (not recorded which). The CDR3 nucleotides read TGCGCCAGCAGCCAACCCGGGACTAGCGGGAGGGCCGGAAACGAGCAGTACTTC. It codes for CASSQPGTSGRAGNEQYF.